This passage covers 19 T cell receptor beta chains from one sample sequenced in a study of tumor-infiltrating lymphocytes in primary liver carcinoma. Unsorted whole blood supplied the blood RNA, and germline DNA was isolated too. Constant-region priming of 500 ng total RNA yielded TCR beta cDNA. It was through three nested multiplex PCR rounds of slightly modified ARM-PCR that TCR beta libraries arose. The first two PCR rounds, approximately 11 cycles each, used TRBV1-TRBV30 forward primers and a C-beta reverse primer. TCRdb analysed the multiplex PCR reads with MiXCR anew, one entry per CDR3 protein. The repertoire holds about 200,000 distinct CDR3 sequences, around three fifths seen once, with around 7.1% in the top ten. The material sequenced was peripheral blood. Receptors were obtained from a woman in her fifties or sixties with primary liver carcinoma and hepatitis B virus infection.

A word on this clonotype: At one boundary the junction diverges from the germline segment, which might be a read error. The rearrangement uses TRBV11-2 and TRBJ2-5; no clear D. Germline V gives CDR1 SGHAT, CDR2 FQNNGV. The length of the CDR3 is 14 residues. DNA of the CDR3: TGTGTCAGCTGCTTAGGATACAGTCAAGAGACCCAGTACTTC. It is translated as CVSCLGYSQETQYF.

This clonotype was counted only a few times. This chain connects TRBV5-1 to TRBJ1-6; weak D call: TRBD1 (6 bases). Germline V lookup: CDR1 SGHRS, CDR2 YFSETQ. Deletions cut 4 bases from V and 10 bases from J, with 18 bases between. The CDR3 has 15 amino acids. Here the CDR3 DNA reads TGCGCCAGCAGCGCCTCTGACAGGAGCCAATCACCCCTCCACTTT. It encodes CASSASDRSQSPLHF.

Regarding this clonotype: Compared with germline, one end of the junction differs, possibly owing to a read error. The chain links TRBV11-2 to TRBJ1-5; the D gene is possibly TRBD1 (6 bases). The CDR3 is 15 residues long. Germline CDR1 reads SGHAT; CDR2 reads FQNNGV. CDR3 sequence reads: CARSLRGASNQAQHF. The CDR3, as DNA: TGTGCCAGGAGCTTACGGGGGGCGAGCAATCAGGCCCAGCATTTT.

This clonotype has a handful of counts. V gene TRBV4-1 combines with J gene TRBJ2-2; 7 positions match TRBD1. CDR1 and CDR2 from the germline V gene are MGHRA and YSYEKL. V was pared by 4 bases and J by 2 bases, with 10 bases of the junction left unmatched. The CDR3 totals 17 residues. The DNA for the CDR3 is TGCGCCAGCAGCCCCCAAACAGGGGTCCTAAACACCGGGGAGCTGTTTTTT. Amino acids: CASSPQTGVLNTGELFF.

This rearrangement joins TRBV5-6 to TRBJ1-2; 7 positions match TRBD1. The CDR3 contains 13 residues. Per the germline V gene, CDR1 is SGHDT and CDR2 is YYEEEE. The J segment lost 7 bases and the V segment lost 4 bases, leaving 7 bases of the junction unmatched. CDR3 region: CASSRDSPGGYTF. Here the CDR3 DNA reads TGTGCCAGCAGCCGGGACAGCCCCGGTGGCTACACCTTC.

Comments on this clonotype: Given the absence of the conserved phenylalanine or tryptophan at the CDR3 end, a read error is likely. The gene calls are TRBV11-3 and TRBJ1-4; no clear D. The CDR3 runs 15 residues. With 5 bases removed from V and 3 bases from J, the gap between germline ends came to 13 bases. CDR1 SGHNT and CDR2 YENEEA come from the germline V gene. As DNA, the CDR3 is TGTGCCAGCAGCCCCCCGAGACAAGCTAATGAAAAACTGTTTATT. It translates to CASSPPRQANEKLFI.

This chain links TRBV12-3 or TRBV12-4 with TRBJ2-5; 9 nucleotides line up with TRBD2. The CDR3 consists of 14 residues. The V gene end was trimmed by 7 bases and the J gene end by 5 bases; junction bases not matched to a gene: 8. CDR3 nucleotide sequence: TGTGCCAGCAAGTTAGCGGGAGCTATGGAGACCCAGTACTTC. Amino acid sequence: CASKLAGAMETQYF.

Turning to this clonotype: Since the CDR3 does not end with the conserved phenylalanine or tryptophan, this likely comes from a read error. This chain connects TRBV11-2 to TRBJ2-1; D is possibly TRBD2 (5 bases). Per germline, CDR1 SGHAT and CDR2 FQNNGV. The CDR3 runs 14 residues. CDR3 nucleotides: TGTGTCAGCAGCCCGGACTCGAGGTATAGGGAGCAGTTCTCC. Translating gives CVSSPDSRYREQFS.

This clonotype was recorded only once. A much larger clone is a single base away; this may be a read error. CDR3 sequence (DNA): TGTGTCAGCACTCGGACAGGGCTGAGCTCTGGAAACACCATATATTTT. It specifies CVSTRTGLSSGNTIYF. The V gene is TRBV12-3 or TRBV12-4, the J gene TRBJ1-3; 8 bases are shared with TRBD1. The CDR3 is made up of 16 amino acids.

The chain combines TRBV11-2 with TRBJ2-1; D gene unclear. V lost 1 base, J lost 6 bases, and 13 bases lay in between. The CDR3 covers 15 residues. Germline CDR1 reads SGHAT; CDR2 reads FQNNGV. CDR3: CASSLGGSLFNEQFF. As DNA, the CDR3 is TGTGCCAGCAGCTTAGGGGGAAGTCTCTTCAATGAGCAGTTCTTC.

A remark on this clonotype: A much larger clone differs by one base, so this may be a read error. The genes are TRBV12-3 or TRBV12-4 and TRBJ1-2; possible D gene TRBD1, 5 bases. The V and J ends lost 7 bases and 10 bases respectively, with 19 bases between them. This CDR3 contains 13 residues. The CDR3 DNA sequence: TGTGCCAGCACTTACGGGACCCCCGCAGTCTACACCTTC. This codes for CASTYGTPAVYTF.

As to this clonotype: One junction end does not reproduce the germline sequence, and a read error may be involved. V usage is TRBV6-1 and J usage is TRBJ2-7; D is unclear. The CDR3 has 13 residues. Germline V gene sequence: CDR1 MNHNS, CDR2 SASEGT. CDR3 coding DNA: TGTACCAGCAGTGAACGTGGCCCCTACGAGCAGTACTTC. This translates into CTSSERGPYEQYF.

Concerning this clonotype: It may be a read error: a sequence one base away is much more abundant. The rearrangement joins TRBV6-1 to TRBJ2-5; D may be TRBD2 (5 bases). Per the germline V gene, CDR1 is MNHNS and CDR2 is SASEGT. The CDR3 consists of 12 residues. The CDR3 DNA follows: TGTGGCAGCAGTGAAGCGGACGGGACCCAGTACTTC. This translates into CGSSEADGTQYF.

This sequence joins TRBV28 and TRBJ1-2, with D possibly TRBD1 on 6 matching bases. V lost 7 bases and J 4 bases, leaving 13 bases between the germline ends. Germline assignment: CDR1 MDHEN and CDR2 SYDVKM. The CDR3 spans 13 residues. CDR3: CASTFQGPYGYTF. Written as DNA, the CDR3 is TGTGCCAGCACTTTTCAGGGGCCCTATGGCTACACCTTC.

This clonotype was counted only a few times. This chain connects TRBV28 to TRBJ2-1; the match to TRBD2 covers 9 bases. Per the germline V gene, CDR1 is MDHEN and CDR2 is SYDVKM. This CDR3 contains 17 residues. The junction had 18 bases not matched to a gene; V was cut back by 7 bases and J by 8 bases. CDR3 in amino acids: CASTAGETSGFYDEQFF. The CDR3 region has the DNA TGTGCCAGCACTGCAGGGGAGACTAGCGGTTTTTATGATGAGCAGTTCTTC. The variable domain in full, with the rest retrieved from reference TRBV28 and TRBJ2-1, is DVKVTQSSRYLVKRTGEKVFLECVQDMDHENMFWYRQDPGLGLRLIYFSYDVKMKEKGDIPEGYSVSREKKERFSLILESASTNQTSMYLCASTAGETSGFYDEQFFGPGTRLTVL.

This clonotype came up once. No conserved phenylalanine or tryptophan ends this CDR3, so it is likely a read error. The CDR3 region is CASSTTGSTEAFY. The DNA of the CDR3 is TGTGCCAGCAGCACCACAGGGTCCACTGAAGCTTTCTAT. The rearrangement links TRBV11-2 to TRBJ1-1; D perhaps matches TRBD1 (6 bases). Germline CDR1 and CDR2: SGHAT and FQNNGV. Deletions cut 5 bases from V and 4 bases from J, with 11 bases between. The CDR3 extends over 13 amino acids.

This clonotype was recorded only once. One junction end disagrees with the germline gene, perhaps due to a read error. The genes are TRBV11-2 and TRBJ2-7; TRBD1 matches at 8 bases. The CDR3 length is 14 residues. Germline-derived CDR1 and CDR2 are SGHAT and FQNNGV. As DNA, the CDR3 is TGTGCCAGCAGCCGAGACAGGGGAATAGGCGAGCAGCACTTC. Protein: CASSRDRGIGEQHF.

About this clonotype itself: A much larger clone differs from this one at a single base, so this may be a read error. The chain uses TRBV5-1 and TRBJ2-1; TRBD2 matches at 8 bases. Per the germline V gene, CDR1 is SGHRS and CDR2 is YFSETQ. CDR3 length equals 16 residues. J was trimmed by 10 bases and V by 4 bases; bases with no gene match: 16. The CDR3, as DNA: TGCGCCAGCAGCCCGTTTCAGGGCGGGAGGACCGAGGAGCAGTTCTTC. Its translation: CASSPFQGGRTEEQFF.

The chain employs TRBV11-2 and TRBJ2-3; 11 positions agree with TRBD2. The CDR3 sequence is 15 residues long. The V gene's germline CDR1 is SGHAT and CDR2 FQNNGV. With V trimmed by 5 bases and J by 3 bases, 4 bases remained unmatched. CDR3 bases: TGTGCCAGCAGCCGGGGACTAGCGGAAACAGATACGCAGTATTTT. Translation gives CASSRGLAETDTQYF.